The 10 T cell receptor beta chains reported below all come from one sample, sequenced in a study of T-cell memory formation after mild COVID-19. TCRdb reprocessed the 5' RACE reads via MiXCR and lists one record per CDR3 protein. The data hold some 30,000 distinct CDR3 sequences, with roughly 7% observed a single time. The sequencing input was PBMCs or a T cell subset sorted from them (not recorded which). These receptor sequences come from an adult woman who had mild COVID-19 (a few samples of this study predate the infection). Cell type and time point are not known.

This clonotype was seen at least ten times. This rearrangement joins TRBV3-1 to TRBJ2-5, with D tentatively TRBD1 (6 bases). CDR3 length: 16 amino acids. CDR1 is LGHDT and CDR2 is YNNKEL in the germline V gene (reference sequence). Trimming stripped 0 bases from V and 5 bases from J, with 16 bases between. The CDR3 region is CASSQDGGGGAETQYF. CDR3 in DNA: TGTGCCAGCAGCCAAGATGGGGGCGGTGGGGCGGAGACCCAGTACTTC.

This clonotype showed up many times. V usage is TRBV29-1 and J usage is TRBJ1-4; D is uncertain. CDR3 size: 13 residues. CDR1 and CDR2 from the germline V gene are SQVTM and ANQGSEA. V lost 4 bases and J lost 4, with 10 bases in between. DNA for the CDR3: TGCAGCGTTGTGGGCGGATATAATGAAAAACTGTTTTTT. Its protein product is CSVVGGYNEKLFF.

This clonotype has a count of ten or more. The rearrangement uses TRBV5-1 and TRBJ1-1, with 7 bases aligning to TRBD1. CDR3 size: 13 residues. CDR1 and CDR2 (germline): SGHRS, YFSETQ. With V trimmed by 4 bases and J by 3 bases, 3 bases remained unmatched. CDR3 sequence: CASSPRGDTEAFF. In DNA, the CDR3 is TGCGCCAGCAGCCCCAGGGGGGACACTGAAGCTTTCTTT.

This clonotype was observed at least ten times. This sequence joins TRBV24-1 and TRBJ2-2; 9 bases agree with TRBD2. This CDR3 spans 15 amino acids. V shed 5 bases, J shed 1 base, and the junction held 1 base outside the gene matches. Per germline, CDR1 KGHDR and CDR2 SFDVKD. Here the CDR3 reads CATSVAGENTGELFF. Here the CDR3 DNA reads TGTGCCACCAGTGTAGCGGGGGAGAACACCGGGGAGCTGTTTTTT.

This clonotype was seen at least ten times. The rearrangement uses TRBV20-1 and TRBJ2-6; 12 nucleotides match TRBD2. J was trimmed by 2 bases and V by 6 bases; bases with no gene match: 11. The CDR3 length is 18 residues. Germline assignment: CDR1 DFQATT and CDR2 SNEGSKA (reference sequence). CDR3 loop: CSASRTSGTQTGANVLTF. The DNA for the CDR3 is TGCAGTGCAAGTCGGACTAGCGGGACTCAGACTGGGGCCAACGTCCTGACTTTC.

This clonotype was seen ten or more times. The chain uses TRBV20-1 and TRBJ1-4; D gene unclear. Trimming pared 5 bases from V and 4 bases from J, leaving 14 bases between. The CDR3 extends over 14 amino acids. The V gene's germline CDR1 is DFQATT and CDR2 SNEGSKA (reference sequence). The CDR3: CSALKGIVNEKLFF. Written as DNA, the CDR3 is TGCAGTGCTCTCAAAGGGATAGTTAATGAAAAACTGTTTTTT.

This clonotype has a count of ten or more. The chain uses TRBV7-7 and TRBJ1-5; D might be TRBD1 (6 bases). CDR1 and CDR2 from the germline V gene are SSHAT and FNYEAQ (reference sequence). V gave up 8 bases and J gave up 7 bases, with 15 bases separating them. CDR3 size: 13 residues. The CDR3 nucleotides read TGTGCCAGCTGGTGGGGGCGTGGACAGCCCCAGCATTTT. Translating it yields CASWWGRGQPQHF. The variable domain in full, completed from reference TRBV7-7 and TRBJ1-5, reads GAGVSQSPRYKVTKRGQDVTLRCDPISSHATLYWYQQALGQGPEFLTYFNYEAQPDKSGLPSDRFSAERPEGSISTLTIQRTEQRDSAMYRCASWWGRGQPQHFGDGTRLSIL.

This clonotype is medium-sized in the sample. The genes are TRBV7-9 and TRBJ2-7; TRBD2 matches at 7 bases. Germline loops: CDR1 SEHNR, CDR2 FQNEAQ (reference sequence). The ends lost 2 bases at V and 0 bases at J; junction bases unmatched: 7. This CDR3 has 16 residues. CDR3 residues: CASSLRLAELSYEQYF. The CDR3, as DNA: TGTGCCAGCAGCTTAAGGCTAGCGGAGCTCTCCTACGAGCAGTACTTC. Based on the CDR3 plus reference TRBV7-9 and TRBJ2-7, the full variable domain is DTGVSQNPRHKITKRGQNVTFRCDPISEHNRLYWYRQTLGQGPEFLTYFQNEAQLEKSRLLSDRFSAERPKGSFSTLEIQRTEQGDSAMYLCASSLRLAELSYEQYFGPGTRLTVT.

This clonotype has at least ten counts. This rearrangement joins TRBV24-1 to TRBJ2-2; no firm D call. The germline V and J ends were trimmed by 9 bases and 4 bases, with 11 bases remaining between them. The CDR3 length is 13 residues. The germline V gene encodes CDR1 KGHDR and CDR2 SFDVKD. The CDR3: CATGQASTGELFF. The CDR3 DNA reads as TGTGCCACCGGGCAGGCATCCACCGGGGAGCTGTTTTTT.

Many counts were recorded for this clonotype. The chain combines TRBV6-4 with TRBJ1-2; 9 nucleotides agree with TRBD1. Germline V gives CDR1 MRHNA, CDR2 SNTAGT. V lost 2 bases, J lost 6 bases, and 7 bases stayed unmatched. CDR3 length: 15 residues. The CDR3 nucleotides are TGTGCCAGCAGTGACGCGACAGGGGGAAAGGATGGCTACACCTTC. This sequence encodes CASSDATGGKDGYTF.